This passage covers 15 T cell receptor beta chains from one sample sequenced in a study of shared clonotypes between healthy human individuals. The protocol was immunoSEQ multiplex PCR, while the TCRdb copy is restricted to in-frame clones and leaves out a portion. Seen here are around 1,000,000 clones, around 77% observed once, and the top ten hold over 0.8%. Material: memory CD4+ T cells from PBMCs. The subset: CD45RA-negative fraction. Receptors originate from a man in his late teens or twenties in good health. Some clones in this sample may be carry-over from other donors' samples.

The chain is built from TRBV30 and TRBJ1-1, with D tentatively TRBD1 (5 bases). Germline assignment: CDR1 GTSNPN and CDR2 SVGIG (reference sequence). The CDR3 extends over 13 amino acids. Trimming removed 0 bases from V and 4 bases from J, with 9 bases in between. As DNA, the CDR3 is TGTGCCTGGAGTGTGGGACTAACCACTGAAGCTTTCTTT. Its protein product is CAWSVGLTTEAFF.

This rearrangement joins TRBV5-1 to TRBJ1-1, with a possible D match to TRBD1 (6 bases). Trimming stripped 2 bases from V and 4 bases from J, with 12 bases between. The CDR3 sequence is 14 residues long. Germline assignment: CDR1 SGHRS and CDR2 YFSETQ. The CDR3 here is CASSFRQAGTEAFF. The CDR3 DNA reads as TGCGCCAGCAGCTTCAGACAGGCGGGCACTGAAGCTTTCTTT.

The CDR3 loop reads CASSYSWTSSYEQYF. The CDR3 DNA is TGTGCCAGCAGTTACTCCTGGACCTCCTCCTACGAGCAGTACTTC. The chain is built from TRBV6-5 and TRBJ2-7, with D unclear. V was pared by 0 bases and J by 0 bases, with 9 bases between. The CDR3 is 15 amino acids. Germline V CDR1 and CDR2: MNHEY, SVGAGI.

The chain is built from TRBV30 and TRBJ1-5; D is uncertain. The CDR3 runs to 12 residues. Germline assignment: CDR1 GTSNPN and CDR2 SVGIG (reference sequence). V lost 3 bases to trimming and J lost 7 bases, with 10 bases between them. CDR3 in amino acids: CAWSLPDQPQHF. CDR3 bases: TGTGCCTGGAGCCTCCCGGACCAGCCCCAGCATTTT.

This CDR3 reads CASSPRELYGYTF. Here the CDR3 DNA reads TGTGCCAGCAGCCCACGGGAGCTCTATGGCTACACCTTC. The J gene is TRBJ1-2, the V gene TRBV11-1; unclear D gene. Germline assignment: CDR1 SGHAT and CDR2 FQDESV (reference sequence). The CDR3 spans 13 residues. V was shortened by 5 bases and J by 4 bases, with 11 bases between the two germline ends.

This rearrangement joins TRBV28 to TRBJ2-3, with D hard to call. Germline V lookup: CDR1 MDHEN, CDR2 SYDVKM. Trimming left V 4 bases short and J 2 bases short, with 13 bases between. This CDR3 comprises 15 residues. The CDR3: CASSYGSMNTDTQYF. DNA for the CDR3: TGTGCCAGCAGTTATGGCTCTATGAACACAGATACGCAGTATTTT.

The chain combines TRBV5-5 with TRBJ2-1; either TRBD1 or TRBD2 may fit D (6 bases each). Germline V CDR1 and CDR2: SGHKS, YYEKEE (reference sequence). Deletions cut 1 base from V and 7 bases from J, with 15 bases between. CDR3 length: 15 residues. Here the CDR3 DNA reads TGTGCCAGCAGCTTGTCGGGGGCGATTAATAATGAGCAGTTCTTC. It is translated as CASSLSGAINNEQFF.

This clone was recorded a few times. This chain joins TRBV11-2 and TRBJ2-7; D is undetermined. V was trimmed by 2 bases and J by 4 bases, leaving 15 bases between them. CDR3 length: 15 residues. Per germline, CDR1 SGHAT and CDR2 FQNNGV. CDR3 nucleotides: TGTGCCAGCAGCTTAAAATTTGCGTCGTCGTACGAGCAGTACTTC. Amino acid sequence: CASSLKFASSYEQYF.

The chain recombines TRBV2 with TRBJ1-1; maybe TRBD1 (5 bases). CDR1 and CDR2 from the germline V gene are SNHLY and FYNNEI. The CDR3 extends over 13 amino acids. Trimming took off 7 bases at V and 7 bases at J, with 16 bases between the two ends. The CDR3 nucleotides are TGTGCCAGCAATAGACAGAGTGGGGTTGAAGCTTTCTTT. Translation: CASNRQSGVEAFF.

Concerning this clone: One end of the junction does not line up with germline, which may come from a read error. The chain recombines TRBV30 with TRBJ2-6; D may be TRBD1 (5 bases). This CDR3 spans 14 amino acids. Germline V lookup: CDR1 GTSNPN, CDR2 SVGIG (reference sequence). The CDR3 region has the DNA TGTGCCTGGAGTGAGGGCTCTGGGGCCAACGTCCCGACTTTC. Protein sequence: CAWSEGSGANVPTF. Drawing the rest from reference TRBV30 and TRBJ2-6, the complete variable domain is SQTIHQWPATLVQPVGSPLSLECTVEGTSNPNLYWYRQAAGRGLQLLFYSVGIGQISSEVPQNLSASRPQDRQFILSSKKLLLSDSGFYLCAWSEGSGANVPTFGAGSRLTVL.

The chain combines TRBV4-2 with TRBJ2-6; 12 bases map to TRBD2. The CDR3 covers 18 residues. The V and J ends lost 4 bases and 0 bases, in that order; junction bases with no gene match: 4. Germline V lookup: CDR1 LGHNA, CDR2 YNFKEQ. CDR3 sequence: CASSLTSGRSSGANVLTF. CDR3 sequence (DNA): TGTGCCAGCAGCCTGACTAGCGGGAGAAGCTCTGGGGCCAACGTCCTGACTTTC.

This clone was seen a few times. J is TRBJ2-3 and V is TRBV5-6; possibly TRBD1 for D (6 bases). The CDR3 runs 14 residues. The V end lost 4 bases, the J end lost 4 bases, and 13 bases lay between the germline ends. Germline V gene sequence: CDR1 SGHDT, CDR2 YYEEEE. CDR3 in amino acids: CASSTGLRADTQYF. DNA of the CDR3: TGTGCCAGCAGCACAGGGTTGCGCGCAGATACGCAGTATTTT.

This clone was detected a few times. The J gene is TRBJ1-1, the V gene TRBV11-2; D is unresolved. The CDR3 contains 14 residues. Trimming removed 5 bases from V and 6 bases from J, with 16 bases in between. CDR1 and CDR2 from the germline V gene are SGHAT and FQNNGV. CDR3 bases: TGTGCCAGCAGCCCACCCGTCGTAAGGGCTGAAGCTTTCTTT. Translated: CASSPPVVRAEAFF.

V is TRBV6-1 and J is TRBJ1-5; D possibly corresponds to TRBD1 (6 bases). V lost 7 bases and J lost 4, with 17 bases in between. The CDR3 has 15 amino acids. Germline CDR1 and CDR2: MNHNS and SASEGT. The CDR3 protein is CASTTGTGNNQPQHF. Here the CDR3 DNA reads TGTGCCAGCACCACGGGAACAGGGAATAATCAGCCCCAGCATTTT.

V usage is TRBV6-5 and J usage is TRBJ2-1; D gene unclear. V lost 2 bases, J lost 0 bases, and 8 bases lay in between. Germline V lookup: CDR1 MNHEY, CDR2 SVGAGI. The CDR3 totals 15 residues. The CDR3 coding sequence is TGTGCCAGCAGTTACGGGCCTATCTCCTACAATGAGCAGTTCTTC. Its translation is CASSYGPISYNEQFF.